One and the same sample provided the 20 T cell receptor beta chains below, sequenced in a study of blood T cell repertoires in COVID-19 (dated by TCRdb to 2019 to 2021). Libraries were prepared through the immunoSEQ multiplex PCR assay. The source is immuneACCESS, and TCRdb retained only in-frame sequences with V and J called. Part of the clones is not carried over; for the studies checked, unresolved V genes explain less than half of this, and the remainder is unexplained. The sample contains more than 90,000 clones, about 84% of them found a single time. The ten largest account for about 24% of the sample. Sequenced material: peripheral blood. These receptors were obtained from a human donor in a cohort sampled during active COVID-19.

CDR3 residues: CASSRLAGGRTGELFF. Written as DNA, the CDR3 is TGTGCCAGCAGCCGTTTAGCGGGAGGTCGTACCGGGGAGCTGTTTTTT. V usage is TRBV14 and J usage is TRBJ2-2; 10 bases match TRBD2. Germline V gene lookup returns CDR1 SGHDN and CDR2 FVKESK. V shed 4 bases and J 5 bases; nucleotides not matched to a gene: 7. The CDR3 length is 16 residues.

This chain uses TRBV5-1 with TRBJ1-6; D is ambiguous. V was pared by 0 bases and J by 13 bases, with 14 bases between. This CDR3 has 14 amino acids. Germline V gene lookup returns CDR1 SGHRS and CDR2 YFSETQ. The chain's CDR3 is CASSLDVGRPPLHF. In DNA form, the CDR3 reads TGCGCCAGCAGCTTGGATGTGGGGAGGCCTCCCCTCCACTTT.

V and J are TRBV28 and TRBJ2-7; TRBD1 is a possible D gene (5 bases). V shed 4 bases and J shed 4 bases, with 14 bases lying between them. This CDR3 has 14 residues. Germline lookup yields CDR1 MDHEN and CDR2 SYDVKM. CDR3 nucleotide sequence: TGTGCCAGCAGTTCCCAAATGAAGGGGTACGAGCAGTACTTC. Protein sequence: CASSSQMKGYEQYF.

V gene TRBV18 combines with J gene TRBJ2-2; D call uncertain. CDR3 length equals 16 residues. Trimming left V 0 bases short and J 0 bases short, with 8 bases between. Germline CDR1 reads KGHSH; CDR2 reads LQKENI. CDR3 loop: CASSPPMRSNTGELFF. Here the CDR3 DNA reads TGTGCCAGCTCACCACCAATGCGGTCGAACACCGGGGAGCTGTTTTTT.

The rearrangement links TRBV29-1 to TRBJ2-1; the D gene is possibly TRBD2 (6 bases). Trimming removed 7 bases from V and 9 bases from J, with 16 bases in between. This CDR3 is 12 amino acids long. From germline, CDR1 is SQVTM and CDR2 ANQGSEA. The CDR3 reads CSAEAGVGEQFF. CDR3 DNA: TGCAGCGCGGAAGCGGGCGTCGGTGAGCAGTTCTTC.

The chain uses TRBV18 and TRBJ2-1; TRBD2 matches at 9 bases. This CDR3 comprises 15 residues. With 1 base clipped from V and 7 bases from J, the junction kept 5 bases outside the gene matches. CDR1 and CDR2 from the germline V gene are KGHSH and LQKENI. The CDR3 region has the DNA TGTGCCAGCTCACCACGGCGGGAGGGCGGGAATGAGCAGTTCTTC. It yields the protein CASSPRREGGNEQFF.

This chain links TRBV28 with TRBJ2-2; the D is unclear. V shed 6 bases and J shed 5 bases, with 7 bases lying between them. Germline lookup yields CDR1 MDHEN and CDR2 SYDVKM. This CDR3 is built from 12 residues. The CDR3 DNA is TGTGCCAGCAGCCCCGAGACCGGGGAGCTGTTTTTT. Translated: CASSPETGELFF.

The CDR3 region has the DNA TGTGCCAGCAGCCGGACGGGGGGACAGACCCAGTACTTC. This translates into CASSRTGGQTQYF. The chain employs TRBV5-4 and TRBJ2-5; 7 bases map to TRBD2. This CDR3 comprises 13 residues. The germline V gene encodes CDR1 SGHNT and CDR2 YYREEE (reference sequence). With 4 bases clipped from V and 6 bases from J, the junction kept 6 bases outside the gene matches.

This sequence joins TRBV29-1 and TRBJ2-5; perhaps TRBD2 as D (5 bases). Per the germline V gene, CDR1 is SQVTM and CDR2 is ANQGSEA. The CDR3 runs to 12 residues. V gave up 2 bases and J gave up 4 bases, with 8 bases separating them. CDR3 sequence reads: CSVESGGETQYF. The CDR3 DNA follows: TGCAGCGTTGAAAGCGGAGGAGAGACCCAGTACTTC.

The V call is TRBV5-1, the J call TRBJ2-7; 10 positions match TRBD2. The CDR3 has 15 amino acids. CDR1 SGHRS and CDR2 YFSETQ come from the germline V gene. V lost 0 bases, J lost 3 bases, and 3 bases stayed unmatched. This CDR3 reads CASSLGLAGLYEQYF. The CDR3 region has the DNA TGCGCCAGCAGCTTGGGACTAGCGGGCCTCTACGAGCAGTACTTC.

The chain links TRBV10-2 to TRBJ2-6; D perhaps matches TRBD1 (5 bases). V dropped 2 bases and J dropped 0 bases, with 11 bases sitting between them. The CDR3 extends over 17 amino acids. Germline values: CDR1 WSHSY, CDR2 SAAADI. The CDR3 is CASSEAGRVSGANVLTF. The DNA for the CDR3 is TGCGCCAGCAGTGAGGCCGGCAGGGTCTCTGGGGCCAACGTCCTGACTTTC.

The rearrangement joins TRBV7-9 to TRBJ1-1, with a weak D call TRBD1 (6 bases). Germline lookup yields CDR1 SEHNR and CDR2 FQNEAQ (reference sequence). V gave up 5 bases and J gave up 7 bases, with 14 bases separating them. CDR3 length: 13 amino acids. This chain's CDR3 is CASSPWTESEAFF. The CDR3, as DNA: TGTGCCAGCAGCCCATGGACAGAAAGTGAAGCTTTCTTT.

The chain recombines TRBV5-6 with TRBJ2-7; 11 nucleotides agree with TRBD1. J was trimmed by 6 bases and V by 4 bases; bases with no gene match: 6. Per germline, CDR1 SGHDT and CDR2 YYEEEE. This CDR3 comprises 14 residues. The CDR3 region is CASSTMDRGREQYF. The CDR3 coding sequence is TGTGCCAGCAGCACGATGGACAGGGGGCGCGAGCAGTACTTC. The full variable domain, rest sourced from reference TRBV5-6 and TRBJ2-7, is DAGVTQSPTHLIKTRGQQVTLRCSPKSGHDTVSWYQQALGQGPQFIFQYYEEEERQRGNFPDRFSGHQFPNYSSELNVNALLLGDSALYLCASSTMDRGREQYFGPGTRLTVT.

This clone was seen once. J is TRBJ2-3 and V is TRBV28, with a tentative D call TRBD1 (5 bases). The CDR3 loop spans 13 amino acids. Germline V gene sequence: CDR1 MDHEN, CDR2 SYDVKM. V lost 7 bases to trimming and J lost 2 bases, with 10 bases between them. The CDR3 sequence: CASTWGATDTQYF. The CDR3 DNA sequence: TGTGCCAGCACTTGGGGCGCCACAGATACGCAGTATTTT.

This rearrangement joins TRBV29-1 to TRBJ2-3; D unclear. Per the germline V gene, CDR1 is SQVTM and CDR2 is ANQGSEA. The CDR3 is 13 residues long. V gave up 7 bases and J gave up 3 bases, with 14 bases separating them. CDR3 in DNA: TGCAGCGCCCGCCGATCAGGTACAGATACGCAGTATTTT. Protein product: CSARRSGTDTQYF.

The chain couples TRBV3-1 (or the pseudogene TRBV3-2) to TRBJ2-5; D is unclear. CDR3 length: 13 residues. CDR1 is LGHDT and CDR2 is YNNKEL in the germline V gene (reference sequence). The V gene lost 0 bases and the J gene lost 5 bases, with 7 bases spanning the gap. The CDR3 DNA is TGTGCCAGCAGCCAAGAATCCCGGGAGACCCAGTACTTC. It specifies CASSQESRETQYF.

A single count supports this clone. The J gene is TRBJ2-3, the V gene TRBV5-5, with D unclear. V gave up 2 bases and J gave up 2 bases, with 9 bases separating them. The germline V gene has CDR1 SGHKS and CDR2 YYEKEE (reference sequence). The CDR3 sequence is 14 residues long. The DNA of the CDR3 is TGTGCCAGCAGCTTTTCTTCGTCCACAGATACGCAGTATTTT. Translation gives CASSFSSSTDTQYF.

The chain uses TRBV3-1 (or the pseudogene TRBV3-2) and TRBJ2-7; 13 bases agree with TRBD2. Germline lookup yields CDR1 LGHDT and CDR2 YNNKEL (reference sequence). V lost 4 bases and J lost 1; bases outside the gene matches: 16. The CDR3 is 20 amino acids. Here the CDR3 reads CASSRLGFTSGRVRSYEQYF. The CDR3 nucleotides read TGTGCCAGCAGCCGACTTGGGTTTACTAGCGGGAGGGTCCGGTCCTACGAGCAGTACTTC.

This clone was observed a single time. The rearrangement links TRBV6-5 to TRBJ2-2, with D possibly being TRBD2 (6 bases). CDR1 and CDR2 (germline): MNHEY, SVGAGI. CDR3 length: 14 residues. Trimming cost V 2 bases and J 6 bases, with 10 bases left between them. This CDR3 is CASSYGKRAGELFF. DNA of the CDR3: TGTGCCAGCAGTTACGGGAAGCGGGCCGGGGAGCTGTTTTTT.

The V and J genes are TRBV15 and TRBJ2-5; 10 bases are shared with TRBD2. CDR3 length equals 17 residues. V gave up 5 bases and J gave up 0 bases; unmatched junction bases: 9. Germline V CDR1 and CDR2: LNHNV, YYDKDF (reference sequence). DNA for the CDR3: TGTGCCACCAGCTTAAAACTAGCGGGGACCTACCAAGAGACCCAGTACTTC. This encodes CATSLKLAGTYQETQYF.